The T cell receptor beta chain under discussion was sequenced for a study of control samples from healthy donors and cancer patients. This clone was seen only once. Using immunoSEQ multiplex PCR, the repertoire was profiled, and TCRdb retains in-frame clones only, with some absent. The data hold 50,000 or so clones, with 86% observed a single time. V shed 0 bases and J 1 base; nucleotides not matched to a gene: 3. Germline lookup yields CDR1 SEHNR and CDR2 FQNEAQ (reference sequence). The CDR3 is 17 residues long. The clonotype originates from a woman in her fifties or sixties with lung cancer. The chain carries TRBV7-9 and TRBJ2-5; 12 positions match TRBD2. The sample comprised PBMCs. In nucleotides, the CDR3 is TGTGCCAGCAGCTTAGCGTCGACTAGCGGGGGCCAAGAGACCCAGTACTTC. Its translation: CASSLASTSGGQETQYF.